This TCR beta chain originates from a study of OX40 agonist ivuxolimab in advanced cancers. The overall study: The study reported partial responses in three patients: one hepatocellular carcinoma, two cutaneous melanoma.

TCRdb keeps only in-frame clones here, not all; method: immunoSEQ multiplex PCR. The sample carries around 66,000 clones, approximately 83% recorded once. Per germline, CDR1 LNHDA and CDR2 SQIVND (reference sequence). The V end lost 4 bases, the J end lost 4 bases, and 17 bases lay between the germline ends. The CDR3 consists of 16 residues. The receptor's source is an adult with an advanced solid tumor such as melanoma, head and neck, liver or kidney cancer. V usage is TRBV19 and J usage is TRBJ1-5, with a tentative D call TRBD1 (5 bases). The starting material was CD4+ or CD8+ T cells sorted from blood, obtained in a trial of the OX40 agonist ivuxolimab. The CDR3 is CASSTTRGPRNQPQHF. The CDR3 DNA reads TGTGCCAGTAGTACGACCCGGGGCCCAAGGAATCAGCCCCAGCATTTT. The entire variable domain, with the rest obtained from reference TRBV19 and TRBJ1-5, is as follows: DGGITQSPKYLFRKEGQNVTLSCEQNLNHDAMYWYRQDPGQGLRLIYYSQIVNDFQKGDIAEGYSVSREKKESFPLTVTSAQKNPTAFYLCASSTTRGPRNQPQHFGDGTRLSIL.